Presented here are 10 T cell receptor beta chains from one specimen sequenced in a study of blood T cell repertoires in COVID-19. Method: immunoSEQ multiplex PCR; TCRdb's copy keeps in-frame clones and lacks some. Of 110,000 to 150,000 clones in the sample, 79% were seen once. The sequenced material came from peripheral blood. The receptor set was obtained from a woman aged 70 to 79 with COVID-19, enrolled during active disease.

The chain recombines TRBV27 with TRBJ2-5; D is perhaps TRBD2 (5 bases). V was cut by 3 bases and J by 2 bases, with 13 bases left in between. The CDR3 loop spans 15 amino acids. CDR1 and CDR2 from the germline V gene are MNHEY and SMNVEV (reference sequence). DNA of the CDR3: TGTGCCAGCAGTTTTAGGAGGCAAAGACAAGAGACCCAGTACTTC. Translating gives CASSFRRQRQETQYF.

The chain is built from TRBV5-8 and TRBJ1-3, with D possibly TRBD1 on 6 matching bases. The CDR3 contains 14 residues. CDR1 and CDR2 (germline): SGHTS, YDEGEE. Trimming shortened V by 4 bases and J by 2 bases, and 10 bases separated the two germline ends. This CDR3 is CASSPRGPGNTIYF. The CDR3 coding sequence is TGTGCCAGCAGCCCCAGGGGCCCTGGAAACACCATATATTTT.

This clone was seen once. The rearrangement joins TRBV28 to TRBJ2-3; TRBD1 aligns across 10 bases. The J segment lost 8 bases and the V segment lost 6 bases, leaving 8 bases of the junction unmatched. The CDR3 runs 14 residues. CDR1 and CDR2 (germline): MDHEN, SYDVKM. As DNA, the CDR3 is TGTGCCAGCAGCACCGGGACAGGGGTCCTTACGCAGTATTTT. Translation gives CASSTGTGVLTQYF.

This clone was detected a few times. The rearrangement links TRBV5-1 to TRBJ2-5; D gene uncertain. The V gene lost 0 bases and the J gene lost 4 bases, with 7 bases spanning the gap. CDR1 SGHRS and CDR2 YFSETQ come from the germline V gene. The CDR3 is made up of 13 amino acids. CDR3 region: CASSLVHGETQYF. In DNA form, the CDR3 reads TGCGCCAGCAGCTTGGTCCACGGAGAGACCCAGTACTTC.

The chain recombines TRBV28 with TRBJ2-7; D possibly corresponds to TRBD1 (5 bases). This CDR3 is 12 amino acids long. Trimming shortened V by 5 bases and J by 5 bases, and 10 bases separated the two germline ends. The germline V gene has CDR1 MDHEN and CDR2 SYDVKM. CDR3: CASSITRDEQYF. Here the CDR3 DNA reads TGTGCCAGCAGTATAACCAGGGACGAGCAGTACTTC. Complete variable domain (other parts from reference TRBV28 and TRBJ2-7): DVKVTQSSRYLVKRTGEKVFLECVQDMDHENMFWYRQDPGLGLRLIYFSYDVKMKEKGDIPEGYSVSREKKERFSLILESASTNQTSMYLCASSITRDEQYFGPGTRLTVT.

This clone has at least ten counts. This chain links TRBV3-1 (or the pseudogene TRBV3-2) with TRBJ1-3; D is undetermined. Germline V gene lookup returns CDR1 LGHDT and CDR2 YNNKEL (reference sequence). Trimming shortened V by 0 bases and J by 12 bases, and 9 bases separated the two germline ends. The CDR3 is made up of 12 amino acids. CDR3 protein: CASSQEGGSIYF. In DNA, the CDR3 is TGTGCCAGCAGCCAAGAAGGAGGCAGCATATATTTT.

This rearrangement joins TRBV5-4 to TRBJ1-3, with D hard to call. Deletions cut 2 bases from V and 3 bases from J, with 3 bases between. The CDR3 length is 12 residues. Germline values: CDR1 SGHNT, CDR2 YYREEE (reference sequence). This chain's CDR3 is CASSFGGNTIYF. In DNA, the CDR3 is TGTGCCAGCAGCTTCGGTGGAAACACCATATATTTT.

The V and J genes are TRBV28 and TRBJ1-5, with 9 bases lining up with TRBD1. CDR3 length equals 14 residues. The germline gives CDR1 MDHEN, CDR2 SYDVKM. V gave up 6 bases and J gave up 6 bases; unmatched junction bases: 6. The chain's CDR3 is CASRTGGIGQPQHF. DNA of the CDR3: TGTGCCAGCAGGACAGGGGGGATCGGTCAGCCCCAGCATTTT.

This chain links TRBV5-1 with TRBJ1-2; unclear D gene. The CDR3 runs to 15 residues. In germline, CDR1 is SGHRS, CDR2 YFSETQ. Between the trimmed V and J ends, which lost 0 bases and 2 bases, there was a span of 11 bases. CDR3 loop: CASSLDSSSNYGYTF. The CDR3 DNA follows: TGCGCCAGCAGCTTGGACAGCTCATCCAACTATGGCTACACCTTC.

This rearrangement joins TRBV5-1 to TRBJ1-6, with D possibly being TRBD1 (5 bases). The CDR3 contains 14 residues. V lost 2 bases and J 5 bases, leaving 8 bases between the germline ends. Germline loops: CDR1 SGHRS, CDR2 YFSETQ. The CDR3 reads CASSLTGDNSPLHF. CDR3 nucleotides: TGCGCCAGCAGCTTAACAGGTGATAATTCACCCCTCCACTTT.